The 13 T cell receptor beta chains presented below share a single source sample, sequenced in a study of T cell changes during pregnancy in multiple sclerosis. The table came from immunoSEQ multiplex PCR; TCRdb's copy has only in-frame clones and leaves some out. Among about 66,000 clones listed, 90% were seen once. The sample was peripheral blood, taken in the third trimester of pregnancy. The source of these receptors is a female donor with multiple sclerosis, enrolled in a pregnancy study.

V is TRBV29-1 and J is TRBJ1-2; D remains unclear. Deletions cut 4 bases from V and 8 bases from J, with 14 bases between. The CDR3 consists of 12 residues. CDR1 and CDR2 from the germline V gene are SQVTM and ANQGSEA. CDR3 in DNA: TGCAGCGTTGGTCCCGAATCTCGGGGCTACACCTTC. Encoded protein: CSVGPESRGYTF.

The genes are TRBV11-3 and TRBJ2-1; 11 nucleotides match TRBD2. CDR1 and CDR2 from the germline V gene are SGHNT and YENEEA. V lost 5 bases and J lost 2; bases outside the gene matches: 5. This CDR3 has 16 residues. This chain's CDR3 is CASSLGLAGAYNEQFF. CDR3 nucleotide sequence: TGTGCCAGCAGCCTAGGACTAGCGGGCGCCTACAATGAGCAGTTCTTC. Full variable domain (remainder filled in from reference TRBV11-3 and TRBJ2-1): EAGVVQSPRYKIIEKKQPVAFWCNPISGHNTLYWYLQNLGQGPELLIRYENEEAVDDSQLPKDRFSAERLKGVDSTLKIQPAELGDSAVYLCASSLGLAGAYNEQFFGPGTRLTVL.

The chain uses TRBV6-5 and TRBJ1-4; unclear D gene. V was clipped by 8 bases and J by 7 bases, with 17 bases between them. The CDR3 sequence is 14 residues long. CDR1 MNHEY and CDR2 SVGAGI come from the germline V gene. In DNA, the CDR3 is TGTGCCAGCCGAGGGCCAGTTATGGGTGAAAAACTGTTTTTT. Its protein product is CASRGPVMGEKLFF.

The V gene is TRBV5-1, the J gene TRBJ2-5, with 9 bases fitting TRBD1. The CDR3 totals 15 residues. From germline, CDR1 is SGHRS and CDR2 YFSETQ. J was trimmed by 2 bases and V by 2 bases; bases with no gene match: 4. The CDR3 region is CASSLLTGGQETQYF. Here the CDR3 DNA reads TGCGCCAGCAGCTTACTGACAGGGGGTCAAGAGACCCAGTACTTC.

The chain joins TRBV9 to TRBJ2-2, with 8 nucleotides matching TRBD2. Germline CDR1 SGDLS, CDR2 YYNGEE. Losses at the gene ends were 0 bases for V and 0 bases for J; bases not matched to a gene: 7. This CDR3 spans 18 amino acids. The CDR3 DNA is TGTGCCAGCAGCGTAGGGTTTAGCGGGGACGCGAACACCGGGGAGCTGTTTTTT. Translation: CASSVGFSGDANTGELFF.

In this sample, this clone turned up once. V gene TRBV30 combines with J gene TRBJ2-1; 9 nucleotides match TRBD1. The germline CDR1 and CDR2 sequences are GTSNPN and SVGIG (reference sequence). The CDR3 totals 14 residues. V was pared by 6 bases and J by 9 bases, with 12 bases of the junction left unmatched. The CDR3 here is CACYRGRPDSEQFF. The CDR3 DNA sequence: TGTGCCTGTTACAGGGGGCGCCCAGACAGTGAGCAGTTCTTC.

The sample holds one count of this clone. The V call is TRBV6-5, the J call TRBJ2-3, with D maybe TRBD1 (6 bases). CDR1 is MNHEY and CDR2 is SVGAGI in the germline V gene. Trimming left V 6 bases short and J 2 bases short, with 12 bases between. The CDR3 contains 14 residues. The CDR3 DNA follows: TGTGCCAGCAGCAATACAGGGAACACAGATACGCAGTATTTT. Translated: CASSNTGNTDTQYF.

This clone occurred once. CDR3 protein: CASSPLDNFASYEQYF. As DNA, the CDR3 is TGTGCCAGCAGCCCTTTAGACAACTTCGCCTCCTACGAGCAGTACTTC. The V gene is TRBV27, the J gene TRBJ2-7; D is uncertain. CDR3 length equals 16 residues. The germline V and J ends were trimmed by 6 bases and 0 bases, with 18 bases remaining between them. Germline CDR1 and CDR2: MNHEY and SMNVEV (reference sequence).

The genes are TRBV29-1 and TRBJ2-3; D is perhaps TRBD2 (7 bases). V dropped 3 bases and J dropped 1 base, with 14 bases sitting between them. The CDR3 runs to 15 residues. Germline V gene sequence: CDR1 SQVTM, CDR2 ANQGSEA. CDR3 residues: CSVEAGAGGTDTQYF. For the CDR3, the DNA is TGCAGCGTTGAGGCGGGGGCTGGTGGCACAGATACGCAGTATTTT.

CDR3 nucleotides: TGTGCCAGCAGCCAAGGCGGGACAGGGGGGGAGACCCAGTACTTC. It is translated as CASSQGGTGGETQYF. The V call is TRBV4-2, the J call TRBJ2-5; TRBD1 aligns across 11 bases. J was trimmed by 5 bases and V by 1 base; bases with no gene match: 3. Germline-derived CDR1 and CDR2 are LGHNA and YNFKEQ. The CDR3 loop spans 15 amino acids.

The chain combines TRBV6-9 with TRBJ2-7, with a tentative D call TRBD1 (5 bases). This CDR3 is built from 15 residues. The V and J ends lost 2 bases and 6 bases respectively, with 17 bases between them. Germline lookup yields CDR1 MNHGY and CDR2 SVAAGI. CDR3 protein: CASSYGRAGFPEQYF. In DNA form, the CDR3 reads TGTGCCAGCAGTTATGGCAGGGCCGGATTCCCCGAGCAGTACTTC.

The chain uses TRBV6-1 and TRBJ1-1, with D possibly TRBD1 on 6 matching bases. The CDR3 spans 13 residues. The germline V gene has CDR1 MNHNS and CDR2 SASEGT. V was trimmed by 1 base and J by 11 bases, leaving 14 bases between them. CDR3 residues: CASSEVTGVFAFF. CDR3 DNA: TGTGCCAGCAGTGAAGTGACAGGTGTGTTCGCTTTCTTT.

The V gene is TRBV6-5, the J gene TRBJ2-7; a weak D match, TRBD2 (7 bases). V lost 8 bases, J lost 0 bases, and 14 bases lay in between. Germline CDR1 reads MNHEY; CDR2 reads SVGAGI. The CDR3 covers 14 residues. The CDR3 coding sequence is TGTGCCAGCGGGGGAGGGGGGGGCTCCTACGAGCAGTACTTC. It translates to CASGGGGGSYEQYF.